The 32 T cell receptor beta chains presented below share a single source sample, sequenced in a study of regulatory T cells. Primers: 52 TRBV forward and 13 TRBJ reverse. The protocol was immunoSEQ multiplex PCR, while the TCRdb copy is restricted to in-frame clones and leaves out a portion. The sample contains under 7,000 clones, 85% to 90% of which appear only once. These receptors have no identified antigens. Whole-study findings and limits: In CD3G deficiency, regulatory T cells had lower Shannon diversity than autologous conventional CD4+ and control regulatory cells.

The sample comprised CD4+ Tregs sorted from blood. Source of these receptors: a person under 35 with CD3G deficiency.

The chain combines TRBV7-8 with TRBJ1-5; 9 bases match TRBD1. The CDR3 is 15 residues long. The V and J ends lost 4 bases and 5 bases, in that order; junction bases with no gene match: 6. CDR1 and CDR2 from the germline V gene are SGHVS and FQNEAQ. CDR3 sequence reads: CASSSSRDRDQPQHF. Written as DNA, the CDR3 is TGTGCCAGCAGCTCGTCCCGGGACAGGGATCAGCCCCAGCATTTT.

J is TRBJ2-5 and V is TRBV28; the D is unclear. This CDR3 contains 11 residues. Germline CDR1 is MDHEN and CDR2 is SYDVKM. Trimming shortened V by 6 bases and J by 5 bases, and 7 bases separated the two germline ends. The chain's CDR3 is CASSRQETQYF. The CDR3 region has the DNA TGTGCCAGCAGCCGCCAGGAGACCCAGTACTTC.

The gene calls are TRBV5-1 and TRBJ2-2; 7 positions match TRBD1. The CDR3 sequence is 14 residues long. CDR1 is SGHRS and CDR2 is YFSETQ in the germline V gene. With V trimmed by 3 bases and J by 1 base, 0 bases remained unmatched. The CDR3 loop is CASSWTGNTGELFF. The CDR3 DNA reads TGCGCCAGCAGCTGGACAGGGAACACCGGGGAGCTGTTTTTT.

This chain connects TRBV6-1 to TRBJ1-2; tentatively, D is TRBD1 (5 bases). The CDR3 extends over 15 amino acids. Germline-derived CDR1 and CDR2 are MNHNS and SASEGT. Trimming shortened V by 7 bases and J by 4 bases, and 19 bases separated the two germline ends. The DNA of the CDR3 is TGTGCCAGCACCATTTCACCGACAGTACGCTATGGCTACACCTTC. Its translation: CASTISPTVRYGYTF.

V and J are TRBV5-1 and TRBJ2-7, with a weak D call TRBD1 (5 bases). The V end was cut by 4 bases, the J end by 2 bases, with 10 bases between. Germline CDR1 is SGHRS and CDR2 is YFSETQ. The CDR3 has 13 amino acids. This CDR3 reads CASSPDSPYEQYF. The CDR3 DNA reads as TGCGCCAGCAGCCCTGACAGCCCCTACGAGCAGTACTTC.

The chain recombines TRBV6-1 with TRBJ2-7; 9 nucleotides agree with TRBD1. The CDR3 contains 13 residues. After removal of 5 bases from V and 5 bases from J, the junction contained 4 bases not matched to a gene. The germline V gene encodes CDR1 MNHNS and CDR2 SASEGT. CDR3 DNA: TGTGCCAGCAGTTTACAGGGGGCCCACGAGCAGTACTTC. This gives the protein CASSLQGAHEQYF.

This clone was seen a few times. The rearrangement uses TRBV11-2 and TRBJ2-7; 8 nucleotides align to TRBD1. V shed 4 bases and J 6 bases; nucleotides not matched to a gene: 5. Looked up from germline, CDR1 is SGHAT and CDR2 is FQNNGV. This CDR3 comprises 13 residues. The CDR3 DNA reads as TGTGCCAGCAGCTCAGACAGGGGTGGCGAGCAGTACTTC. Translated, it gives CASSSDRGGEQYF.

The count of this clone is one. CDR3 residues: CASSLGAGVETQYF. The CDR3 DNA reads as TGTGCCAGCAGCTTAGGGGCCGGGGTGGAGACCCAGTACTTC. V usage is TRBV7-9 and J usage is TRBJ2-5; D may be TRBD2 (5 bases). The CDR3 is made up of 14 amino acids. Trimming pared 1 base from V and 5 bases from J, leaving 11 bases between. Germline CDR1 reads SEHNR; CDR2 reads FQNEAQ (reference sequence).

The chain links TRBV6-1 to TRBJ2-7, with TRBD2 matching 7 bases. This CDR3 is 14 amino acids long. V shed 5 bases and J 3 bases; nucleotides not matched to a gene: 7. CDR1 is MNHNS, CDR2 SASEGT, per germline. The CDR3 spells CASSWSSGVYEQYF. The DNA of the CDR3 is TGTGCCAGCAGTTGGTCTAGCGGAGTCTACGAGCAGTACTTC.

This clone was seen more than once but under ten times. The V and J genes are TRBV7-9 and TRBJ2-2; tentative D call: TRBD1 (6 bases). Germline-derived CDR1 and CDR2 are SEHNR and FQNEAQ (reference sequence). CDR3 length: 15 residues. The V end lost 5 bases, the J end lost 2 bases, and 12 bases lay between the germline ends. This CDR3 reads CASSTGQTNTGELFF. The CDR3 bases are TGTGCCAGCAGCACAGGACAGACTAACACCGGGGAGCTGTTTTTT.

This chain's CDR3 is CASSWSGHNEQFF. CDR3 nucleotide sequence: TGCGCCAGCAGCTGGAGCGGCCACAATGAGCAGTTCTTC. V gene TRBV5-1 combines with J gene TRBJ2-1; possibly TRBD2 for D (5 bases). Trimming cost V 3 bases and J 5 bases, with 9 bases left between them. This CDR3 comprises 13 residues. In germline, CDR1 is SGHRS, CDR2 YFSETQ.

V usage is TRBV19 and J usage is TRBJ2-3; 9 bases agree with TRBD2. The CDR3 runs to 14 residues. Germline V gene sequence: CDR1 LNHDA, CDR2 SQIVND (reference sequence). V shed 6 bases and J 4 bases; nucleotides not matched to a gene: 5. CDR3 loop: CASRGEREADTQYF. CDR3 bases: TGTGCCAGTAGAGGGGAGCGGGAGGCAGATACGCAGTATTTT.

As DNA, the CDR3 is TGTGCCAGCAGTTTAGGACTAGCGGGGGAGCAGTACTTC. It yields the protein CASSLGLAGEQYF. This chain links TRBV6-1 with TRBJ2-7; 12 bases are shared with TRBD2. V dropped 5 bases and J dropped 7; count of bases not matched to a gene: 3. Germline V CDR1 and CDR2: MNHNS, SASEGT. The CDR3 extends over 13 amino acids.

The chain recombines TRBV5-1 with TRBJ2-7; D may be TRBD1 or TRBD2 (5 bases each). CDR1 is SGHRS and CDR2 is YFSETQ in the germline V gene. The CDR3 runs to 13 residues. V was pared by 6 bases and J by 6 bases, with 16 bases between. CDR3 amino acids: CASTKLPGREQYF. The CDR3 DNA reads TGCGCCAGCACCAAACTTCCGGGGCGCGAGCAGTACTTC. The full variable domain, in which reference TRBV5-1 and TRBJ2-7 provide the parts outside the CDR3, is KAGVTQTPRYLIKTRGQQVTLSCSPISGHRSVSWYQQTPGQGLQFLFEYFSETQRNKGNFPGRFSGRQFSNSRSEMNVSTLELGDSALYLCASTKLPGREQYFGPGTRLTVT.

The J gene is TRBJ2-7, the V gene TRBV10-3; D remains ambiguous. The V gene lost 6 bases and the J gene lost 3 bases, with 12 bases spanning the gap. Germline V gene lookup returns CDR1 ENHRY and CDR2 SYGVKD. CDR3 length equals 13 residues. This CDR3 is CAISSKADYEQYF. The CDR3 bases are TGTGCCATCAGCTCAAAAGCAGACTACGAGCAGTACTTC.

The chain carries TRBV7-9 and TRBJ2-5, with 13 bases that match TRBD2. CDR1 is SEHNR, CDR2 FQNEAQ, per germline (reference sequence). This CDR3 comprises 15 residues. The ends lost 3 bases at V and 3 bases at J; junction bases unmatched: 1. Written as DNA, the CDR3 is TGTGCCAGCAGCTTGACTAGCGGGGGGAAAGAGACCCAGTACTTC. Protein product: CASSLTSGGKETQYF.

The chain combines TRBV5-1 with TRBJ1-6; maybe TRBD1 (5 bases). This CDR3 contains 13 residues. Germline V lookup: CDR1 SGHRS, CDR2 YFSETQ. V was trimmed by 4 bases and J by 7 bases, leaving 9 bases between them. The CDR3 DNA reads TGCGCCAGCAGCGTGGACACCAATTCACCCCTCCACTTT. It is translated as CASSVDTNSPLHF.

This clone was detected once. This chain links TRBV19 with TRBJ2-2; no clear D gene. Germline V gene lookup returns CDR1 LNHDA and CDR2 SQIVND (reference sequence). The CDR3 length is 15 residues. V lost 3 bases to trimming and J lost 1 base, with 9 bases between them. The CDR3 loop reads CASSMGGKNTGELFF. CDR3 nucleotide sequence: TGTGCCAGTAGTATGGGTGGTAAGAACACCGGGGAGCTGTTTTTT. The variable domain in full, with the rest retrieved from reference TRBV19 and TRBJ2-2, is DGGITQSPKYLFRKEGQNVTLSCEQNLNHDAMYWYRQDPGQGLRLIYYSQIVNDFQKGDIAEGYSVSREKKESFPLTVTSAQKNPTAFYLCASSMGGKNTGELFFGEGSRLTVL.

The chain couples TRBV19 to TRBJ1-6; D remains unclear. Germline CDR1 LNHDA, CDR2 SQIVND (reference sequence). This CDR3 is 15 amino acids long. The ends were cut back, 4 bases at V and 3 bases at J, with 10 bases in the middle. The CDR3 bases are TGTGCCAGTAGTAGGATTTCGGACTATAATTCACCCCTCCACTTT. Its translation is CASSRISDYNSPLHF. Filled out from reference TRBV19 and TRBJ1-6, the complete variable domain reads DGGITQSPKYLFRKEGQNVTLSCEQNLNHDAMYWYRQDPGQGLRLIYYSQIVNDFQKGDIAEGYSVSREKKESFPLTVTSAQKNPTAFYLCASSRISDYNSPLHFGNGTRLTVT.

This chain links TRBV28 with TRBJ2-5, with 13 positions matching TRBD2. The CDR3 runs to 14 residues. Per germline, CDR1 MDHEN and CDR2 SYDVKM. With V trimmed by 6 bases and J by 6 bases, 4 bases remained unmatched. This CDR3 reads CASRPTSGRKTQYF. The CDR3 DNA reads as TGTGCCAGCAGGCCGACTAGCGGGAGGAAGACCCAGTACTTC.

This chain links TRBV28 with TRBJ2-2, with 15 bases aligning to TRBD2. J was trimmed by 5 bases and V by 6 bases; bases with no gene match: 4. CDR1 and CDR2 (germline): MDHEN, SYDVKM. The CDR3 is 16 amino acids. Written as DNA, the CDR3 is TGTGCCAGCAGGGGACTAGCGGGAGGATGGACCGGGGAGCTGTTTTTT. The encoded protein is CASRGLAGGWTGELFF.

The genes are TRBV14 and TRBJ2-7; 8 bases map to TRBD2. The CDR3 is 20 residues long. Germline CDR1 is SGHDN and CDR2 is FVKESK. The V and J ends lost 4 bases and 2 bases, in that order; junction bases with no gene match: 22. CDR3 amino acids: CASSRSPNSGTLLKTYEQYF. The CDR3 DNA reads TGTGCCAGCAGCCGAAGCCCGAATAGCGGGACTCTCTTAAAAACCTACGAGCAGTACTTC.

For the CDR3, the DNA is TGTGCCAGTAGTATCGACGGCTTCTATGGCTACACCTTC. As protein: CASSIDGFYGYTF. This chain links TRBV19 with TRBJ1-2; D is ambiguous. The V end lost 3 bases, the J end lost 4 bases, and 9 bases lay between the germline ends. CDR1 and CDR2 from the germline V gene are LNHDA and SQIVND (reference sequence). The CDR3 has 13 residues.

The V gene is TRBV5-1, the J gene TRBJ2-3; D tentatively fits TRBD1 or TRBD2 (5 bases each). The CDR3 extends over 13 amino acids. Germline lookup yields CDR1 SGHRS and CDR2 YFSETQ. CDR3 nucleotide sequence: TGCCAGCAGCCCCAAGGCTGCAGGGACCCGCAGTATTTT. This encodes CQQPQGCRDPQYF.

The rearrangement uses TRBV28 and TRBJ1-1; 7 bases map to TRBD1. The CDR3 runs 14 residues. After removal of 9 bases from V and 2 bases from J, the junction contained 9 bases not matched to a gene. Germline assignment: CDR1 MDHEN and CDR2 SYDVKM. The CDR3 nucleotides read TGTGCCAGTACAAGAAGGGGGCTTAACACTGAAGCTTTCTTT. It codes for CASTRRGLNTEAFF. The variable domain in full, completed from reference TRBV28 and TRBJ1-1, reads DVKVTQSSRYLVKRTGEKVFLECVQDMDHENMFWYRQDPGLGLRLIYFSYDVKMKEKGDIPEGYSVSREKKERFSLILESASTNQTSMYLCASTRRGLNTEAFFGQGTRLTVV.

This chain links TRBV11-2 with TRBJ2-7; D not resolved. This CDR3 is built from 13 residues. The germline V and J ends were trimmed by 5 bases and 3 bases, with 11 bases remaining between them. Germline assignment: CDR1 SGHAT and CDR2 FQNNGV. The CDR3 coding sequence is TGTGCCAGCAGCAGGACGGTTGACTACGAGCAGTACTTC. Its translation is CASSRTVDYEQYF.

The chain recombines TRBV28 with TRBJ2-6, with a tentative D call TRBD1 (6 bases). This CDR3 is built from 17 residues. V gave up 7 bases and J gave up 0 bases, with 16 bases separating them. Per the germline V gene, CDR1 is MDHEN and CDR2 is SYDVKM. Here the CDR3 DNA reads TGTGCCAGCACGCCGGCAGGGGTCCCCTCTGGGGCCAACGTCCTGACTTTC. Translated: CASTPAGVPSGANVLTF. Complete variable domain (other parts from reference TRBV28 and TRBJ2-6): DVKVTQSSRYLVKRTGEKVFLECVQDMDHENMFWYRQDPGLGLRLIYFSYDVKMKEKGDIPEGYSVSREKKERFSLILESASTNQTSMYLCASTPAGVPSGANVLTFGAGSRLTVL.

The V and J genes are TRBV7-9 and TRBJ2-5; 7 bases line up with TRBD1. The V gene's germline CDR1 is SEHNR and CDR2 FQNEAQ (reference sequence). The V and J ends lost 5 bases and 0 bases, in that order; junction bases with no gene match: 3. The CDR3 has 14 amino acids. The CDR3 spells CASSPGTDQETQYF. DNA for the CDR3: TGTGCCAGCAGCCCCGGGACAGACCAAGAGACCCAGTACTTC. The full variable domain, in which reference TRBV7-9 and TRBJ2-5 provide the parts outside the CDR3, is DTGVSQNPRHKITKRGQNVTFRCDPISEHNRLYWYRQTLGQGPEFLTYFQNEAQLEKSRLLSDRFSAERPKGSFSTLEIQRTEQGDSAMYLCASSPGTDQETQYFGPGTRLLVL.

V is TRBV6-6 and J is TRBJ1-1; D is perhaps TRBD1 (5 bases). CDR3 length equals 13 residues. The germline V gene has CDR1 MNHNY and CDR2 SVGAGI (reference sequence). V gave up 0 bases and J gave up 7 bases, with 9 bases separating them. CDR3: CASSYSRGFEAFF. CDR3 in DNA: TGTGCCAGCAGTTACTCGAGGGGTTTTGAAGCTTTCTTT.

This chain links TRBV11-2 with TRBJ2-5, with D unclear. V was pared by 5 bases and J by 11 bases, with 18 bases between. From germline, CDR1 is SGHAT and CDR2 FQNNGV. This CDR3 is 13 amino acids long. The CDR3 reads CASSGPPGVEQYF. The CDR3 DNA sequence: TGTGCCAGCAGCGGACCGCCTGGGGTAGAGCAGTACTTC. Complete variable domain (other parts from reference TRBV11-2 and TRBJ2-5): EAGVAQSPRYKIIEKRQSVAFWCNPISGHATLYWYQQILGQGPKLLIQFQNNGVVDDSQLPKDRFSAERLKGVDSTLKIQPAKLEDSAVYLCASSGPPGVEQYFGPGTRLLVL.

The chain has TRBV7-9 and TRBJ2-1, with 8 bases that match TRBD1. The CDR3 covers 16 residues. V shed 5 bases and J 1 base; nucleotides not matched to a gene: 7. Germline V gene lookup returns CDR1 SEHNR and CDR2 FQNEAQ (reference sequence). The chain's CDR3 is CASSPGQAISYNEQFF. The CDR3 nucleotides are TGTGCCAGCAGCCCGGGACAGGCGATTTCCTACAATGAGCAGTTCTTC.

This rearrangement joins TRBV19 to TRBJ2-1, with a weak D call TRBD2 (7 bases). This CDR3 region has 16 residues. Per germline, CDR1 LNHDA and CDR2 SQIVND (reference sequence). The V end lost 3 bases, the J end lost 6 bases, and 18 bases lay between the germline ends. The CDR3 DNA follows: TGTGCCAGTAGTATGCCAGGGGCGGGAGAGAGCAATGAGCAGTTCTTC. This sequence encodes CASSMPGAGESNEQFF.